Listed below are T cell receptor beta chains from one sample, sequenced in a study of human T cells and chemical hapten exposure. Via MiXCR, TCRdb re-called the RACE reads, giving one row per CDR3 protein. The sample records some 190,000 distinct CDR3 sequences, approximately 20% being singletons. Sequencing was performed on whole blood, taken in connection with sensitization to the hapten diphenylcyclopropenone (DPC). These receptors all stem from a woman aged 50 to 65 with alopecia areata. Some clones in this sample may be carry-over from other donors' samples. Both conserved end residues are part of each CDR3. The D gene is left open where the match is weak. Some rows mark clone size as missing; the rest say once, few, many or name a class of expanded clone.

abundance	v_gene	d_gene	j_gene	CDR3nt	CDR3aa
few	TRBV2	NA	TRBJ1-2	TGTGCCAGCAGTGAAGTGGGGAGAGGTTTACAAGGCTACACCTTC	CASSEVGRGLQGYTF
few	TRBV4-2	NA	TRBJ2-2	TGTGCCAGCAGCCCCGGACCCCATCTCGCCGGGGAGCTGTTTTTT	CASSPGPHLAGELFF
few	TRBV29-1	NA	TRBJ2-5	TGCAGCGCAAAGGGGGGAGAAGAGACCCAGTACTTC	CSAKGGEETQYF
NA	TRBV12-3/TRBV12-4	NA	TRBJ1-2	TGTGCCAGCAGCCGCAGAAAAAACTATGGCTACACCTTC	CASSRRKNYGYTF
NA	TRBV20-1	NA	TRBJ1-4	TGCAGTGCTAGTTTGCAAGCGGGAGAAAAACTGTTTTTT	CSASLQAGEKLFF
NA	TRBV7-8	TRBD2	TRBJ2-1	TGTGCCAGCAGCATAAGCAGTGGCGGGAGCGCGAATGAGCAGTTCTTC	CASSISSGGSANEQFF
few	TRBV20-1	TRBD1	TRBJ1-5	TGCAGTGCTAGAGACGAGGGGGCAAATCAGCCCCAGCATTTT	CSARDEGANQPQHF
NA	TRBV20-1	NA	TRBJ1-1	TGCAGTGCGGGTTTTCACATGAACACTGAAGCTTTCTTT	CSAGFHMNTEAFF
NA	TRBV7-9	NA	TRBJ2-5	TGTGCCAGCAGCAAGGGGGGTATTGAGGAGACCCAGTACTTC	CASSKGGIEETQYF
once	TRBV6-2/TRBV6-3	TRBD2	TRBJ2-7	TGTGCCAGCACCTACTCTCGGACTAGCGGGACCGCGCAGTACTTC	CASTYSRTSGTAQYF
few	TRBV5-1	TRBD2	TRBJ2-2	TGCGCCAGCAGCTTGGTCGGTAGCGGGAGTGTCGGGGAGCTGTTTTTT	CASSLVGSGSVGELFF
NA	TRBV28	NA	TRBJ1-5	TGTGCCAGCAGTTCCCCGGGGTTGAGGGGGCCCCAGCATTTT	CASSSPGLRGPQHF
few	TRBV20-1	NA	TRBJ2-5	TGCAGTGCTAGAGATATGGCGGGGGCAAAGACCCAGTACTTC	CSARDMAGAKTQYF
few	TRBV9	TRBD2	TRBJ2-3	TGTGCCAGCAGCGTCGCCGGGACTAGCAATACGCAGTATTTT	CASSVAGTSNTQYF
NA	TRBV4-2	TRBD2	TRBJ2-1	TGTGCCAGCAGCCGGGGACTAGCGGGTTGGGAGCAGTTCTTC	CASSRGLAGWEQFF
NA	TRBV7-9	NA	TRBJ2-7	TGTGCCAGCAGCCACGCGGGACAGTACCCCTACGAGCAGTACTTC	CASSHAGQYPYEQYF
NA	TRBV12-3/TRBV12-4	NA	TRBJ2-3	TGTGCCAGCAAGTACCACGATACGCAGTATTTT	CASKYHDTQYF
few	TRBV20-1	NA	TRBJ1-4	TGCAGTGCTAGAGTGACAGCTAATGAAAAACTGTTTTTT	CSARVTANEKLFF
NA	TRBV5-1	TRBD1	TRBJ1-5	TGCGCCAGCAGGGCGGGACAGGGGGGCAATCAGCCCCAGCATTTT	CASRAGQGGNQPQHF
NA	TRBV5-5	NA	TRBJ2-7	TGTGCCAGCAGCTGGGGACGGATCTACGAGCAGTACTTC	CASSWGRIYEQYF
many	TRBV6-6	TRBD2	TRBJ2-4	TGTGCCAGCAGTTGGGCAAGCGGGAAGGCCAAAAACATTCAGTACTTC	CASSWASGKAKNIQYF
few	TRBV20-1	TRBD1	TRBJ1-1	TGCAGTGCTAGAGCAGGGACAGGGGCCGCTGAAGCTTTCTTT	CSARAGTGAAEAFF
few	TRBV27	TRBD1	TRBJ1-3	TGTGCCAGCAGCAGAAGGACAGGTGGGGGAAACACCATATATTTT	CASSRRTGGGNTIYF
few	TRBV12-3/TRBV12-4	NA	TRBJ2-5	TGTGCCAGCAGTATGACAGAGGAGACCCAGTACTTC	CASSMTEETQYF
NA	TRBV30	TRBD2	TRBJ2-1	TGTGCCTGGAGTGCCGGGGGGACTAGGTCTCTACTTTTC	CAWSAGGTRSLLF
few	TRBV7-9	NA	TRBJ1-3	TGTGCCAGCAGCTTATTCGGCAGCTCTGGAAACACCATATATTTT	CASSLFGSSGNTIYF
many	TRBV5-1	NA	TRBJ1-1	TGCGCCAGCAGCTTGACTGGGGGAAACACTGAAGCTTTCTTT	CASSLTGGNTEAFF
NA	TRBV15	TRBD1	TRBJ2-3	TGTGCCACATCGAGAGGGGGCGGTACGCAGTATTTT	CATSRGGGTQYF
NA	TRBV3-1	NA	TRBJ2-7	TGTGCCAGCAGCCAAGAGCGAAGGGTCCCCTACGAGCAGTACTTC	CASSQERRVPYEQYF
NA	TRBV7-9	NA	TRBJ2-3	TGTGTCAGCAGCAGCAGGGAAGATACGCAGTATTTT	CVSSSREDTQYF
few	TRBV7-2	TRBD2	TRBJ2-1	TGTGCCAGCAGCTTAGGACTAGCGGTGGATGACAATGAGCAGTTCTTC	CASSLGLAVDDNEQFF
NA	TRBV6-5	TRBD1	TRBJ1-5	TGTGCCAGCAGTTACAGCGCAGGGGGCCTGGATCAGCCCCAGCATTTT	CASSYSAGGLDQPQHF